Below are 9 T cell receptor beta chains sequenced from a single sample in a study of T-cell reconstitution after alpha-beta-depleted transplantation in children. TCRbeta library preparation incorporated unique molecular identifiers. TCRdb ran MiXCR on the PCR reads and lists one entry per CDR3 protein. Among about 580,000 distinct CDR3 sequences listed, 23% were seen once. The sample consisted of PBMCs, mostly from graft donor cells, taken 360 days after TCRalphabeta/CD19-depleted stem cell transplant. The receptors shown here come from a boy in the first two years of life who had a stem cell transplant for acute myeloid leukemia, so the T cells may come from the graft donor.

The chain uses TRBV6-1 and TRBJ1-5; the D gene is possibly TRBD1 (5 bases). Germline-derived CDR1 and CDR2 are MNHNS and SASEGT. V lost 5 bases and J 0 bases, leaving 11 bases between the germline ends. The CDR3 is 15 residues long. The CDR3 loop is CASSPSGYSNQPQHF. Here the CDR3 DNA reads TGTGCCAGCAGTCCCTCAGGGTATAGCAATCAGCCCCAGCATTTT.

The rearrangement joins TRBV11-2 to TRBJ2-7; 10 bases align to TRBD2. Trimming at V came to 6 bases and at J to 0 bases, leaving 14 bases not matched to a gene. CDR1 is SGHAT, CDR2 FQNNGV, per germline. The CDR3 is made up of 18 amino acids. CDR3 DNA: TGTGCCAGCAGTTTTGGGGCTAGCGGGGGCCTCAGCTCCTACGAGCAGTACTTC. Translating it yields CASSFGASGGLSSYEQYF.

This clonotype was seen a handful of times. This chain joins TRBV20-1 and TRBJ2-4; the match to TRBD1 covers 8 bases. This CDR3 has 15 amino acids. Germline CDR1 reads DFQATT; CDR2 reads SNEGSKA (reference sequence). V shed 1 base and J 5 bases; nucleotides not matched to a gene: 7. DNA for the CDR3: TGCAGTGCTAGAGTCCCTCGACAGGGGCAAAACATTCAGTACTTC. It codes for CSARVPRQGQNIQYF.

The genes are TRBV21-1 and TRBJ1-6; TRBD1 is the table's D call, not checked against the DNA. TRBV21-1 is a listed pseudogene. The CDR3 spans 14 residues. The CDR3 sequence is CASHTQGLNSPLHF. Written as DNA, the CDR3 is TGTGCCAGCCATACACAGGGATTGAATTCACCCCTCCACTTT.

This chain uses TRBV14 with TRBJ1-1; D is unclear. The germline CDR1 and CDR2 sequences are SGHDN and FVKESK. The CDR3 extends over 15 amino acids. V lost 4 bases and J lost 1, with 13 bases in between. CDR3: CASSPPLAPNTEAFF. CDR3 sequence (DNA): TGTGCCAGCAGCCCGCCCCTAGCTCCGAACACTGAAGCTTTCTTT.

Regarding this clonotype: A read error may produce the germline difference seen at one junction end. CDR3 protein: CCARSTPSGGPQETQYF. In nucleotides, the CDR3 is TGCTGTGCTAGATCGACCCCTAGCGGGGGGCCACAAGAGACCCAGTACTTC. This chain uses TRBV20-1 with TRBJ2-5; 11 nucleotides line up with TRBD2. The CDR3 contains 17 residues. The germline CDR1 and CDR2 sequences are DFQATT and SNEGSKA (reference sequence).

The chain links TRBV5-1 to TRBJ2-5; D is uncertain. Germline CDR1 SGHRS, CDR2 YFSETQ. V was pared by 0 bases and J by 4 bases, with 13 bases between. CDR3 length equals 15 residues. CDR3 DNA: TGCGCCAGCAGCTTGGAGAGGACCTGGGGAGAGACCCAGTACTTC. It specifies CASSLERTWGETQYF.

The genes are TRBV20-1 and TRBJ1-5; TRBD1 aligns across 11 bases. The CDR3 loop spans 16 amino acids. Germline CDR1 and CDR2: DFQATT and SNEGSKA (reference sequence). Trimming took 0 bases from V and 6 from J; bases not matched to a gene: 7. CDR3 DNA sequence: TGCAGTGCTAGAGATTGGGACAGGGGGTTAGGTCAGCCCCAGCATTTT. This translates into CSARDWDRGLGQPQHF.

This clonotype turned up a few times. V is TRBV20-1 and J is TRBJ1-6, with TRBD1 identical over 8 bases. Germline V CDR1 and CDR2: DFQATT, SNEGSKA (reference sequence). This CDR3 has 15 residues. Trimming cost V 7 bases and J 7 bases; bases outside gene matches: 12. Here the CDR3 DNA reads TGCAGTGTGGGACGAGACAGGGGTGCGAATTCACCCCTCCACTTT. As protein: CSVGRDRGANSPLHF.